The entry that follows covers one T cell receptor (beta chain) sequence. Source study methods: Amplified reference gene primers provided the basis for estimating nucleated cell counts. The table came from immunoSEQ multiplex PCR; TCRdb's copy has only in-frame clones and leaves some out. V, J and clone size derive from that table, while D and trimming were established from the DNA sequence. The table records a few hundred thousand clones, 80% to 85% of them present only once. The germline V gene has CDR1 SGHTA and CDR2 FQGNSA. This CDR3 region has 12 residues. Trimming shortened V by 3 bases and J by 7 bases, and 7 bases separated the two germline ends. The Seattle patients, enrolled during active infection, were followed longitudinally. The sample belongs to a study of blood T cell repertoires in COVID-19. Study in general: Sources were T cells, B-cell-depleted T cells, or PBMCs; the material itself was cDNA or gDNA.

The sample consisted of peripheral blood. The V and J genes are TRBV7-2 and TRBJ2-1, with a tentative D call TRBD2 (5 bases). The source is a woman in her 70s with COVID-19, enrolled during active disease. Here the CDR3 reads CASSFGVNEQFF. DNA for the CDR3: TGTGCCAGCAGCTTCGGGGTTAATGAGCAGTTCTTC.